What follows is one T cell receptor beta chain and its context. This same CDR3 is encoded by further DNA sequences in the sample. V lost 3 bases and J lost 4, with 6 bases in between. The CDR3 consists of 12 residues. The entry originates in a study of blood T cell repertoires in COVID-19. Background on the study: Italy, Spain and the United States were the sources of the convalescent and acute COVID-19 samples. Sample material is recorded as cDNA or gDNA derived from T cells, B-cell-depleted T cells, or PBMCs.

Before they entered the study, exposed participants had met a COVID-19 case within 2 weeks. Per the original methods: For nucleated cells, counts were estimated from reference gene primer amplification. The table came from immunoSEQ multiplex PCR; TCRdb's copy has only in-frame clones and leaves some out. The V and J calls and the clone size are those of that table, but D and trimming were determined from the DNA. The sample records 350,000 to 450,000 clones, approximately 91% being singletons. The gene calls are TRBV12-3 or TRBV12-4 and TRBJ2-5, with D tentatively TRBD1 (5 bases). Source material: PBMCs or T cells enriched from blood (not recorded which). The receptor's source is a woman in her thirties or forties who had been exposed to COVID-19. The CDR3 nucleotides are TGTGCCAGCAGTTTTAGGGGAGAGACCCAGTACTTC. Its translation is CASSFRGETQYF.